This T cell receptor beta chain appears in the sequencing data of a study of T-cell reconstitution after alpha-beta-depleted transplantation in children. This clonotype has a handful of counts. The ends were cut back, 2 bases at V and 0 bases at J, with 9 bases in the middle. The CDR3 has 16 amino acids. Germline V gene sequence: CDR1 SGHDT, CDR2 YYEEEE. Construction of the TCRbeta library involved unique molecular identifiers. Via MiXCR, TCRdb re-called the PCR reads, giving one row per CDR3 protein. Of 70,000 to 95,000 distinct CDR3 sequences listed, less than 20% were seen once; the top ten hold roughly a fifth.

The genes are TRBV5-6 and TRBJ2-6; D remains unclear. The sample consisted of PBMCs, mostly from graft donor cells, taken 180 days after TCRalphabeta/CD19-depleted stem cell transplant. The clonotype was recovered from a male patient between 2 and 10 years old who had a stem cell transplant for acute lymphoblastic leukemia, so the T cells may come from the graft donor. CDR3 amino acids: CASSLGRHSGANVLTF. The CDR3 bases are TGTGCCAGCAGCTTAGGACGCCACTCTGGGGCCAACGTCCTGACTTTC.